There are a few counts of the clone carrying this T cell receptor (beta chain). The sample is drawn from a study of blood T cell repertoires in COVID-19. Study-wide context: Donors in the United States, Italy and Spain gave samples during acute or convalescent COVID-19.

This CDR3 has 14 amino acids. Germline V gives CDR1 LGHNA, CDR2 YSLEER. V lost 0 bases, J lost 6 bases, and 8 bases lay in between. Cohorts were assigned according to the clinical history that participants reported. Per the authors' pipeline: Reference gene primer amplification in the assay estimated nucleated cell counts. The table came from immunoSEQ multiplex PCR; TCRdb's copy has only in-frame clones and leaves some out. D and trimming come from the DNA, and the V and J calls and clone size come from that table. The top ten clones hold about 2.3% of a sample with under 300,000 clones, roughly 90% of them seen once.

This chain connects TRBV4-3 to TRBJ2-2, with D unresolved. Sequencing was done on a sample of PBMCs or T cells enriched from blood (not recorded which). The receptor comes from a woman aged 40-49 years with acute COVID-19. Written as DNA, the CDR3 is TGCGCCAGCAGCCAAGACCGAAGCGCCGGGGAGCTGTTTTTT. Its translation is CASSQDRSAGELFF.